This T cell receptor beta chain was retrieved from a study of cytomegalovirus exposure and HLA in healthy donors. General study results and limits: A missense DCLRE1C variant was associated with V- and J-gene trimming of TCR beta chains in a later analysis, and an independent cohort replicated the association.

The length of the CDR3 is 15 residues. V was shortened by 1 base and J by 3 bases, with 12 bases between the two germline ends. Germline V gene lookup returns CDR1 SNHLY and CDR2 FYNNEI. Regarding this clone: The antigen is unknown.

Primers for the PCR totalled 60 Vbeta and 13 Jbeta. Method: immunoSEQ multiplex PCR; TCRdb's copy keeps in-frame clones and lacks some. The sample consists of 150,000 or so clones, roughly four fifths of them appearing once. The chain combines TRBV2 with TRBJ2-5; a weak D match, TRBD1 (7 bases). This TCR was sampled from a female donor in good health and CMV-seronegative. Sequencing was carried out using PBMCs. CDR3 sequence reads: CASSEEGRGEETQYF. The CDR3 bases are TGTGCCAGCAGTGAAGAGGGCAGGGGGGAAGAGACCCAGTACTTC.